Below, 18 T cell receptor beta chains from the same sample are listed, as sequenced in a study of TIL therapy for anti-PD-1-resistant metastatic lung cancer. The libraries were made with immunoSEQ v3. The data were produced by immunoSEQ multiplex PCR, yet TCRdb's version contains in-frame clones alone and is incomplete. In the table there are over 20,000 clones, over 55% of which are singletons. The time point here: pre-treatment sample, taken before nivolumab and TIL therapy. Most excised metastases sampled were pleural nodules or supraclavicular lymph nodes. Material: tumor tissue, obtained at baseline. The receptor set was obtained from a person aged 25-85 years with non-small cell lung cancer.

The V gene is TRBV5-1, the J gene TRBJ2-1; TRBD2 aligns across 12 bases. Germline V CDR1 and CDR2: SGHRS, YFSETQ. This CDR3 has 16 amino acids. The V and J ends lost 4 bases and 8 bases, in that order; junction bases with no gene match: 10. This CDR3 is CASSPLAGGPGDEQFF. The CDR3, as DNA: TGCGCCAGCAGCCCGCTAGCGGGGGGGCCTGGAGATGAGCAGTTCTTC.

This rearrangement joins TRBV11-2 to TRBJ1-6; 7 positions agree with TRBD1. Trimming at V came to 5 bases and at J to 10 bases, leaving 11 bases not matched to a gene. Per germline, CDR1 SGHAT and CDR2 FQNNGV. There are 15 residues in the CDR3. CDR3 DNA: TGTGCCAGCAGCCCCAATACAGGGGCCGGATCACCCCTCCACTTT. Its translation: CASSPNTGAGSPLHF.

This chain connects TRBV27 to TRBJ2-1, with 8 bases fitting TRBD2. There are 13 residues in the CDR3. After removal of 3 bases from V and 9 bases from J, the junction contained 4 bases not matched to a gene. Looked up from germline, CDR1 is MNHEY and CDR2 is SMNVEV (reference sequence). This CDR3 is CASSFGTRGEQFF. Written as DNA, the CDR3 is TGTGCCAGCAGTTTCGGGACTAGGGGTGAGCAGTTCTTC.

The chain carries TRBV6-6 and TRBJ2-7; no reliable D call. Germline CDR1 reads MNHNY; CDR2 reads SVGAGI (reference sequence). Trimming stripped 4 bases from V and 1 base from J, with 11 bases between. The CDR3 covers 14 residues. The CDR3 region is CASSWAPASYEQYF. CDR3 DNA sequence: TGTGCCAGCAGTTGGGCGCCAGCTTCCTACGAGCAGTACTTC.

CDR3: CASSIGQGAETQYF. CDR3 in DNA: TGTGCCAGTAGTATAGGACAGGGGGCTGAGACCCAGTACTTC. J is TRBJ2-5 and V is TRBV19, with 10 bases fitting TRBD1. CDR1 LNHDA and CDR2 SQIVND come from the germline V gene (reference sequence). This CDR3 has 14 amino acids. J lost 5 bases, V lost 1 base, and 1 base had no gene match. Combining the CDR3 with reference TRBV19 and TRBJ2-5 gives the whole variable domain DGGITQSPKYLFRKEGQNVTLSCEQNLNHDAMYWYRQDPGQGLRLIYYSQIVNDFQKGDIAEGYSVSREKKESFPLTVTSAQKNPTAFYLCASSIGQGAETQYFGPGTRLLVL.

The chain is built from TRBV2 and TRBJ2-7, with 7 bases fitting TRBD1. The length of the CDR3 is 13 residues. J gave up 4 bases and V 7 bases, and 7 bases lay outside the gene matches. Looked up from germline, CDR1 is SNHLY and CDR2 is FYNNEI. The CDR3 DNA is TGTGCCAGCATTGGGGACAGCCTGTACGAGCAGTACTTC. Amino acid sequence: CASIGDSLYEQYF.

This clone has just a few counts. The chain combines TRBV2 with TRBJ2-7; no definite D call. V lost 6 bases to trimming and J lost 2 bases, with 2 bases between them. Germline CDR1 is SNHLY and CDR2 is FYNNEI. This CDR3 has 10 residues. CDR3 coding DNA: TGTGCCAGCAGCCCCTACGAGCAGTACTTC. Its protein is CASSPYEQYF.

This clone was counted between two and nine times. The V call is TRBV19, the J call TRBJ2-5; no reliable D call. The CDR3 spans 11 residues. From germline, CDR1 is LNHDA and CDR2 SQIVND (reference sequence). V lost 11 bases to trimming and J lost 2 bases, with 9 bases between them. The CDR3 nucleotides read TGTGCCCGACGCAATCAAGAGACCCAGTACTTC. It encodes CARRNQETQYF.

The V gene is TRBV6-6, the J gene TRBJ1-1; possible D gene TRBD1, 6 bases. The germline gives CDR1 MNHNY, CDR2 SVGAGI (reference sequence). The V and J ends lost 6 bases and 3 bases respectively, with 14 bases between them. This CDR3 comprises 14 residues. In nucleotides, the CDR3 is TGTGCCAGCAGGGACGCGGGGGGCGACACTGAAGCTTTCTTT. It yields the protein CASRDAGGDTEAFF.

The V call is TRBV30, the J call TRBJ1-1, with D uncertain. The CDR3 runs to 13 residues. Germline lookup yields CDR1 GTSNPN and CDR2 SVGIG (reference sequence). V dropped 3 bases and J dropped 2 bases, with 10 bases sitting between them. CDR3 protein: CAWSKTPNTEAFF. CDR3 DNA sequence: TGTGCCTGGAGCAAGACACCCAACACTGAAGCTTTCTTT.

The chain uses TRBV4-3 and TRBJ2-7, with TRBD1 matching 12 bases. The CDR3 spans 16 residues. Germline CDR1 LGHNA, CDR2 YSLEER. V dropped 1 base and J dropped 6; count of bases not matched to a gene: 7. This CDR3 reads CASSQALGTGGAEQYF. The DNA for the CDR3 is TGCGCCAGCAGCCAAGCCTTGGGGACAGGGGGCGCCGAGCAGTACTTC.

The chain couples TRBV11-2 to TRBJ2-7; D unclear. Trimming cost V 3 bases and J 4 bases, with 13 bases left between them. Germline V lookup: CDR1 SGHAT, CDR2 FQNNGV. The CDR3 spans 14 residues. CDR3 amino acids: CASSFLEPQYEQYF. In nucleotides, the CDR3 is TGTGCCAGCAGCTTCTTGGAACCGCAGTACGAGCAGTACTTC.

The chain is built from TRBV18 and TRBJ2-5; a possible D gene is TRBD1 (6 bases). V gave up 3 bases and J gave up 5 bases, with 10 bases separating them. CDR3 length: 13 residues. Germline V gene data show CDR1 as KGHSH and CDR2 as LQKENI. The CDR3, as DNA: TGTGCCAGCTCACCCACAGGGTTGGAGACCCAGTACTTC. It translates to CASSPTGLETQYF.

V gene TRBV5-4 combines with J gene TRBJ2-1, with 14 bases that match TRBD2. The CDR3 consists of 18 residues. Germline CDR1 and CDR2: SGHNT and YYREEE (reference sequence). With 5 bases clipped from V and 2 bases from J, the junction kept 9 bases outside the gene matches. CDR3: CASRSGTSGGRTYNEQFF. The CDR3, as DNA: TGTGCCAGCAGGTCCGGGACTAGCGGGGGTCGAACCTACAATGAGCAGTTCTTC.

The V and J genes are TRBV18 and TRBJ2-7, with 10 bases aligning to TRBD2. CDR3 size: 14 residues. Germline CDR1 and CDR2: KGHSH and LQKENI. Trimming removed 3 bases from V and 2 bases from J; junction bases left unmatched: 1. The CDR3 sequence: CASSPSGGAYEQYF. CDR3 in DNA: TGTGCCAGCTCACCCAGCGGGGGGGCCTACGAGCAGTACTTC.

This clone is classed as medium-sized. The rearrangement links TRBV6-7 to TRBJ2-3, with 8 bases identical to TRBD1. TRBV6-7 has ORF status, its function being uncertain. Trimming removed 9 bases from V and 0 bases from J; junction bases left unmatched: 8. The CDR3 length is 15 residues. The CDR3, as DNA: TGTGCCAGACCGGATCAGGGGGCAAGCACAGATACGCAGTATTTT. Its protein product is CARPDQGASTDTQYF.

The chain's CDR3 is CASSLEVSPNTGELFF. CDR3 nucleotide sequence: TGTGCCAGCAGCTTAGAGGTCAGCCCAAACACCGGGGAGCTGTTTTTT. The genes are TRBV11-2 and TRBJ2-2; D is uncertain. The V gene's germline CDR1 is SGHAT and CDR2 FQNNGV. The CDR3 length is 16 residues. Trimming shortened V by 0 bases and J by 2 bases, and 10 bases separated the two germline ends.

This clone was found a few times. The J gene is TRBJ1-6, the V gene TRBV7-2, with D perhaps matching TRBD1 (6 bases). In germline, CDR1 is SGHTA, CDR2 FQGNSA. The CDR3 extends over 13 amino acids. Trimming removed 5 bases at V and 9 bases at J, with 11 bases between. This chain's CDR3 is CASSRDTLSPLHF. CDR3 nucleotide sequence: TGTGCCAGCAGCCGGGACACTCTTTCACCCCTCCACTTT. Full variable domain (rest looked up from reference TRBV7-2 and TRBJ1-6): GAGVSQSPSNKVTEKGKDVELRCDPISGHTALYWYRQSLGQGLEFLIYFQGNSAPDKSGLPSDRFSAERTGGSVSTLTIQRTQQEDSAVYLCASSRDTLSPLHFGNGTRLTVT.